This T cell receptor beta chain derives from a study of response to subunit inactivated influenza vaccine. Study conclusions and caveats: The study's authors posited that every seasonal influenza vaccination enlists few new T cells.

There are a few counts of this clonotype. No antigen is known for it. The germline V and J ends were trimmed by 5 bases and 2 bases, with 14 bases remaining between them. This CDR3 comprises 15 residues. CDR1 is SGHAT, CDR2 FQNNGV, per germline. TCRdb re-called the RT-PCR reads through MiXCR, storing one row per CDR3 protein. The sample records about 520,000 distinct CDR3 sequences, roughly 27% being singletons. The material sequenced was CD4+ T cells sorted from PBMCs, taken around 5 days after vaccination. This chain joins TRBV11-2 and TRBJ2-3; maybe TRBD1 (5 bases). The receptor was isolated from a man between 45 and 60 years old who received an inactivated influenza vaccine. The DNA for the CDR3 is TGTGCCAGCAGCCGGACACCCGGACCCACAGATACGCAGTATTTT. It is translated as CASSRTPGPTDTQYF.